This T cell receptor beta chain was retrieved from a study of CD8 T cells in Susac syndrome. V lost 3 bases to trimming and J lost 1 base, with 12 bases between them. Germline CDR1 is LGHDT and CDR2 is YNNKEL (reference sequence). The CDR3 sequence is 15 residues long. When the RNA was reverse transcribed, random hexamers were used with an input of about 0.5 to 1 ug. TCR beta CDR3 was amplified by immunoSEQ multiplex PCR. This amplification extended across 54 Vbeta and 13 Jbeta segments. TCRdb analysed the immunoSEQ multiplex PCR reads with MiXCR anew, one entry per CDR3 protein. The repertoire includes some 220,000 distinct CDR3 sequences, 95% of them detected once, and 0.085% to 0.095% sits in the top ten. Negative magnetic isolation gave CD8+ and CD4+ cells; FACS enriched CD8+ TEMRA.

The sample was CD4+ T cells from PBMCs. The source is a human donor with multiple sclerosis. The V gene is TRBV3-1, the J gene TRBJ2-5; D might be TRBD2 (5 bases). CDR3 sequence: CASSQTGISQETQYF. CDR3 nucleotides: TGTGCCAGCAGCCAGACGGGGATATCCCAAGAGACCCAGTACTTC.